A single TCR beta chain is shown here with its context. The data were taken from a study of blood T cell repertoires in COVID-19. Study summary: Material from acute and convalescent COVID-19 was sourced from the United States, Italy and Spain. Sample material is recorded as cDNA or gDNA derived from T cells, B-cell-depleted T cells, or PBMCs.

Per the authors' pipeline: Counts of nucleated cells, estimated from reference gene primer amplification, were obtained. The repertoire was sequenced with immunoSEQ multiplex PCR; TCRdb's copy has only in-frame clones and lacks some. D and trimming come from the DNA, and the V and J calls and clone size come from that table. The table has 150,000 to 200,000 clones, around nine tenths seen once. Germline V gives CDR1 LNHNV, CDR2 YYDKDF (reference sequence). V gave up 3 bases and J gave up 3 bases, with 20 bases separating them. CDR3 length: 17 residues. The chain employs TRBV15 and TRBJ2-5; D is perhaps TRBD1 (6 bases). The specimen was peripheral blood. This sequence originates from a man aged 35 to 55 with active or convalescent COVID-19. As DNA, the CDR3 is TGTGCCACCAGCAGCTACCACGGACAGACCCGAAAAGAGACCCAGTACTTC. Translated: CATSSYHGQTRKETQYF.